Shown below are 9 T cell receptor beta chains from a single sample sequenced in a study of blood T cell repertoires in COVID-19. The protocol was immunoSEQ multiplex PCR, while the TCRdb copy is restricted to in-frame clones and leaves out a portion. The sample holds around 200,000 clones, roughly 87% seen once. Material: peripheral blood. The receptors stem from a man in his forties or fifties with active or convalescent COVID-19.

In this sample, this clone turned up a few times. The rearrangement links TRBV19 to TRBJ1-1, with a possible D match to TRBD1 (5 bases). V dropped 10 bases and J dropped 6 bases, with 12 bases sitting between them. Germline-derived CDR1 and CDR2 are LNHDA and SQIVND (reference sequence). This CDR3 is 11 amino acids long. CDR3 amino acids: CATSGGAEAFF. Here the CDR3 DNA reads TGTGCCACATCCGGAGGGGCTGAAGCTTTCTTT.

The chain employs TRBV11-2 and TRBJ2-5; 11 bases match TRBD2. Germline assignment: CDR1 SGHAT and CDR2 FQNNGV. The V and J ends lost 5 bases and 4 bases, in that order; junction bases with no gene match: 9. This CDR3 spans 16 amino acids. CDR3 in DNA: TGTGCCAGCAGCATCGGAACTCTAGCGGGAGGAGAGACCCAGTACTTC. Encoded protein: CASSIGTLAGGETQYF.

This rearrangement joins TRBV6-5 to TRBJ1-2; TRBD1 is a possible D gene (5 bases). The ends were cut back, 5 bases at V and 4 bases at J, with 14 bases in the middle. This CDR3 spans 14 amino acids. Germline assignment: CDR1 MNHEY and CDR2 SVGAGI. The CDR3 here is CASSPGNYGYGYTF. DNA of the CDR3: TGTGCCAGCAGTCCAGGGAACTACGGCTATGGCTACACCTTC.

This rearrangement joins TRBV28 to TRBJ1-2; tentative D call: TRBD1 (5 bases). V lost 5 bases and J lost 5, with 12 bases in between. Germline assignment: CDR1 MDHEN and CDR2 SYDVKM. This CDR3 region has 13 residues. DNA of the CDR3: TGTGCCAGCAGTCCCGACAGCAGGTATGGCTACACCTTC. This translates into CASSPDSRYGYTF.

The chain uses TRBV9 and TRBJ2-1, with D possibly TRBD1 on 6 matching bases. The CDR3 extends over 13 amino acids. V was shortened by 7 bases and J by 7 bases, with 15 bases between the two germline ends. Germline V gives CDR1 SGDLS, CDR2 YYNGEE. The CDR3 reads CASGGGFQNEQFF. For the CDR3, the DNA is TGTGCCAGCGGGGGCGGATTTCAGAATGAGCAGTTCTTC.

DNA of the CDR3: TGTGCCAGCAGAGACAGGGATTACTATGGCTACACCTTC. It yields the protein CASRDRDYYGYTF. The V and J genes are TRBV25-1 and TRBJ1-2, with 7 bases aligning to TRBD1. CDR3 length: 13 residues. The V segment lost 6 bases and the J segment 3 bases; nucleotides outside the gene matches: 4. Germline V lookup: CDR1 MGHDK, CDR2 SYGVNS.

V and J are TRBV6-5 and TRBJ2-5, with D possibly being TRBD2 (6 bases). V gave up 7 bases and J gave up 2 bases, with 14 bases separating them. This CDR3 is 14 amino acids long. Germline CDR1 MNHEY, CDR2 SVGAGI. The CDR3 is CASTPTGEQETQYF. CDR3 coding DNA: TGTGCCAGCACCCCGACGGGGGAGCAAGAGACCCAGTACTTC.

The gene calls are TRBV5-4 and TRBJ1-1; D unclear. The V gene's germline CDR1 is SGHNT and CDR2 YYREEE (reference sequence). Deletions cut 3 bases from V and 1 base from J, with 10 bases between. This CDR3 comprises 14 residues. In DNA form, the CDR3 reads TGTGCCAGCAGCTCCATAGACAAGAACACTGAAGCTTTCTTT. This codes for CASSSIDKNTEAFF.

DNA for the CDR3: TGTGCCACCATGAACCGGACAGTTGCAAGCTACACCTTC. Residues: CATMNRTVASYTF. The rearrangement uses TRBV10-3 and TRBJ1-2, with D possibly TRBD1 on 6 matching bases. V lost 10 bases to trimming and J lost 9 bases, with 21 bases between them. The V gene's germline CDR1 is ENHRY and CDR2 SYGVKD. The length of the CDR3 is 13 residues.